The 23 T cell receptor beta chains below come from one sample, sequenced in a study of T cells in Graves' hyperthyroidism and ophthalmopathy. The source material, RNA transcripts, was used to amplify TCR beta CDR3 regions. The HTBI set primed first-round TCR CDR3 RT-PCR. In TCRdb, the multiplex PCR reads were re-called with MiXCR into one record per CDR3 protein. The data show approximately 400,000 distinct CDR3 sequences, with 15% to 19% seen just once and around 30% held by the top ten. The sequenced sample was blood. These receptors all come from a woman aged 18-35 years with Graves' hyperthyroidism that later progressed to Graves' ophthalmopathy.

This clonotype has only a few counts. The chain recombines TRBV20-1 with TRBJ2-5, with TRBD2 matching over 8 bases. The CDR3 extends over 17 amino acids. The V segment lost 0 bases and the J segment 4 bases; nucleotides outside the gene matches: 13. CDR1 is DFQATT, CDR2 SNEGSKA, per germline (reference sequence). The CDR3 nucleotides read TGCAGTGCTAGAGATGGAGAGGAAGCGGGAGTTCGAGAGACCCAGTACTTC. It encodes CSARDGEEAGVRETQYF.

This clonotype was seen many times. The CDR3, as DNA: TGTGCCAGCAGTTCTTTATACCCGACTAGCATGGATACGCAGTATTTT. Translated: CASSSLYPTSMDTQYF. The chain uses TRBV27 and TRBJ2-3; 7 nucleotides line up with TRBD2. The trim removed 4 bases at V and 6 bases at J, leaving 13 bases unmatched. Germline CDR1 reads MNHEY; CDR2 reads SMNVEV (reference sequence). This CDR3 region has 16 residues.

The sample holds many counts of this clonotype. The chain joins TRBV3-1 to TRBJ2-2; D is unclear. V shed 1 base and J shed 4 bases, with 10 bases lying between them. From germline, CDR1 is LGHDT and CDR2 YNNKEL (reference sequence). The CDR3 is made up of 15 amino acids. CDR3 sequence reads: CASSQAARSTGELFF. The CDR3 DNA reads as TGTGCCAGCAGCCAAGCGGCCAGAAGCACCGGGGAGCTGTTTTTT. Full variable domain (missing parts from reference TRBV3-1 and TRBJ2-2): DTAVSQTPKYLVTQMGNDKSIKCEQNLGHDTMYWYKQDSKKFLKIMFSYNNKELIINETVPNRFSPKSPDKAHLNLHINSLELGDSAVYFCASSQAARSTGELFFGEGSRLTVL.

This clonotype showed up many times. The chain combines TRBV28 with TRBJ1-1; D is unclear. The CDR3 consists of 13 residues. Trimming removed 4 bases at V and 5 bases at J, with 11 bases between. Germline-derived CDR1 and CDR2 are MDHEN and SYDVKM. The CDR3 DNA reads as TGTGCCAGCAGTTCACAAATTGGGACTGAAGCTTTCTTT. Encoded protein: CASSSQIGTEAFF.

A few counts support this clonotype. This CDR3 reads CASSIPSGSRNEQFF. CDR3 coding DNA: TGTGCCAGTAGTATCCCTAGCGGGAGCAGGAATGAGCAGTTCTTC. The rearrangement joins TRBV19 to TRBJ2-1, with TRBD2 identical over 10 bases. CDR3 length: 15 residues. Germline values: CDR1 LNHDA, CDR2 SQIVND (reference sequence). The ends lost 3 bases at V and 7 bases at J; junction bases unmatched: 6.

The gene calls are TRBV7-3 and TRBJ2-3; either TRBD1 or TRBD2 may fit D (6 bases each). This CDR3 comprises 16 residues. Germline V gives CDR1 SGHTA, CDR2 FQGTGA. V lost 4 bases and J lost 0, with 14 bases in between. In DNA, the CDR3 is TGTGCCAGCAGCTCGGGGGCGGGTCGTAGCACAGATACGCAGTATTTT. Amino acid sequence: CASSSGAGRSTDTQYF.

This clonotype has just a few counts. This chain joins TRBV19 and TRBJ2-5; D is ambiguous. The CDR3 has 12 residues. Germline V gene lookup returns CDR1 LNHDA and CDR2 SQIVND (reference sequence). Deletions cut 4 bases from V and 4 bases from J, with 7 bases between. This CDR3 reads CASSNWGETQYF. The CDR3 coding sequence is TGTGCCAGTAGTAATTGGGGAGAGACCCAGTACTTC.

This clonotype was detected ten times or more. The chain combines TRBV7-2 with TRBJ2-7, with TRBD2 matching over 8 bases. Germline assignment: CDR1 SGHTA and CDR2 FQGNSA. The CDR3 contains 15 residues. V lost 1 base to trimming and J lost 1 base; unmatched junction nucleotides: 3. The CDR3 bases are TGTGCCAGCAGCTTAGAAAGCGGGAGTTCCTACGAGCAGTACTTC. It specifies CASSLESGSSYEQYF.

A note on this clonotype: The junction does not match germline at one end; this may be a read error. This chain connects TRBV3-1 to TRBJ2-3; D is possibly TRBD2 (7 bases). Germline CDR1 is LGHDT and CDR2 is YNNKEL (reference sequence). This CDR3 spans 16 amino acids. As DNA, the CDR3 is TGTGCCAGCAGCCAGGGAGCGGGAAAAGGGGGAGATGCGCAGTATTTT. Amino acid sequence: CASSQGAGKGGDAQYF.

The table lists this clonotype with many counts. This chain links TRBV7-9 with TRBJ2-1, with TRBD2 matching over 7 bases. J was trimmed by 10 bases and V by 5 bases; bases with no gene match: 11. The germline gives CDR1 SEHNR, CDR2 FQNEAQ (reference sequence). The CDR3 length is 14 residues. CDR3 residues: CASSNRGSGAEQFF. Here the CDR3 DNA reads TGTGCCAGCAGCAACCGGGGGAGCGGGGCCGAGCAGTTCTTC. The full variable domain, completed using reference TRBV7-9 and TRBJ2-1, is DTGVSQNPRHKITKRGQNVTFRCDPISEHNRLYWYRQTLGQGPEFLTYFQNEAQLEKSRLLSDRFSAERPKGSFSTLEIQRTEQGDSAMYLCASSNRGSGAEQFFGPGTRLTVL.

At least ten counts were recorded for this clonotype. The J gene is TRBJ2-5, the V gene TRBV29-1, with a tentative D call TRBD2 (5 bases). Germline CDR1 and CDR2: SQVTM and ANQGSEA. V was pared by 6 bases and J by 4 bases, with 18 bases between. This CDR3 contains 14 residues. CDR3 in DNA: TGCAGCGTCAGCCTGAGCGGACTTCGAGAGACCCAGTACTTC. It specifies CSVSLSGLRETQYF.

The gene calls are TRBV11-1 and TRBJ1-4; no reliable D call. Germline CDR1 reads SGHAT; CDR2 reads FQDESV (reference sequence). The CDR3 sequence is 16 residues long. V shed 1 base and J shed 5 bases, with 14 bases lying between them. CDR3 sequence: CASSLVSQAQNEKLFF. The CDR3 DNA sequence: TGTGCCAGCAGCTTAGTTTCCCAGGCTCAAAATGAAAAACTGTTTTTT.

This clonotype was counted ten times or more. The V and J genes are TRBV27 and TRBJ2-1, with D unclear. The ends were cut back, 6 bases at V and 4 bases at J, with 4 bases in the middle. The CDR3 has 11 residues. The germline CDR1 and CDR2 sequences are MNHEY and SMNVEV (reference sequence). Here the CDR3 reads CASRGYNEQFF. CDR3 nucleotides: TGTGCCAGCAGGGGATACAATGAGCAGTTCTTC.

This clonotype came up many times. The chain employs TRBV30 and TRBJ2-7; TRBD1 or TRBD2 may be the D gene (5 bases each). The V and J ends lost 1 base and 1 base respectively, with 17 bases between them. This CDR3 spans 16 amino acids. CDR1 is GTSNPN, CDR2 SVGIG, per germline (reference sequence). CDR3 loop: CAWSAEGPRGSYEQYF. For the CDR3, the DNA is TGTGCCTGGAGTGCAGAGGGACCGAGGGGTTCCTACGAGCAGTACTTC.

V gene TRBV29-1 combines with J gene TRBJ1-2; no clear D gene. The CDR3 extends over 12 amino acids. Germline V lookup: CDR1 SQVTM, CDR2 ANQGSEA. Between the trimmed V and J ends, which lost 3 bases and 4 bases, there was a span of 9 bases. CDR3 residues: CSVETDFYGYTF. For the CDR3, the DNA is TGCAGCGTTGAGACCGACTTCTATGGCTACACCTTC.

The sample holds a few counts of this clonotype. The chain uses TRBV4-2 and TRBJ2-6; no firm D call. Trimming shortened V by 1 base and J by 0 bases, and 7 bases separated the two germline ends. Germline CDR1 and CDR2: LGHNA and YNFKEQ. This CDR3 comprises 16 residues. The DNA of the CDR3 is TGTGCCAGCAGCCAAGTGACGGGCTCTGGGGCCAACGTCCTGACTTTC. Translating it yields CASSQVTGSGANVLTF.

The J gene is TRBJ1-2, the V gene TRBV5-5; the D gene is possibly TRBD1 (5 bases). The CDR3 runs to 14 residues. Trimming took off 4 bases at V and 0 bases at J, with 10 bases between the two ends. Per germline, CDR1 SGHKS and CDR2 YYEKEE (reference sequence). CDR3 nucleotides: TGTGCCAGCAGCAAACGGGACTCTAACTATGGCTACACCTTC. It encodes CASSKRDSNYGYTF.

There are many counts of this clonotype. The chain is built from TRBV11-3 and TRBJ1-1; D possibly corresponds to TRBD1 (6 bases). This CDR3 contains 14 residues. Trimming left V 2 bases short and J 3 bases short, with 10 bases between. The germline V gene has CDR1 SGHNT and CDR2 YENEEA. The CDR3, as DNA: TGTGCCAGCAGCTTAAACGGGGGCCACACTGAAGCTTTCTTT. This encodes CASSLNGGHTEAFF.

This clonotype was detected ten times or more. V gene TRBV3-1 combines with J gene TRBJ1-2; possible D gene TRBD1, 5 bases. The CDR3 covers 14 residues. Trimming shortened V by 7 bases and J by 2 bases, and 14 bases separated the two germline ends. Germline V gives CDR1 LGHDT, CDR2 YNNKEL (reference sequence). The chain's CDR3 is CASTPMGVNYGYTF. CDR3 DNA sequence: TGTGCCAGCACCCCGATGGGGGTAAACTATGGCTACACCTTC. The full variable domain, completed using reference TRBV3-1 and TRBJ1-2, is DTAVSQTPKYLVTQMGNDKSIKCEQNLGHDTMYWYKQDSKKFLKIMFSYNNKELIINETVPNRFSPKSPDKAHLNLHINSLELGDSAVYFCASTPMGVNYGYTFGSGTRLTVV.

The rearrangement joins TRBV6-2 or TRBV6-3 to TRBJ2-1; D call uncertain. Germline V gives CDR1 MNHEY, CDR2 SVGEGT. The ends were cut back, 5 bases at V and 6 bases at J, with 17 bases in the middle. The CDR3 extends over 15 amino acids. In DNA, the CDR3 is TGTGCCAGCAGTGTCGGAGCCGGCAGCCTCAATGAGCAGTTCTTC. This gives the protein CASSVGAGSLNEQFF.

The V gene is TRBV7-9, the J gene TRBJ2-7; 15 bases align to TRBD2. The J call is doubtful: the DNA matches TRBJ2-1 better. CDR3 length: 18 residues. CDR1 SEHNR and CDR2 FQNEAQ come from the germline V gene (reference sequence). Here the CDR3 reads CASSLEGTSGRRNNEQFF. CDR3 DNA sequence: TGTGCCAGCAGCTTAGAGGGGACTAGCGGGAGGAGGAACAATGAGCAGTTCTTC.

A few counts support this clonotype. This may come from a read error, since a much larger clone is one base off. The chain links TRBV12-3 or TRBV12-4 to TRBJ2-5; D unclear. V was pared by 6 bases and J by 4 bases, with 15 bases between. The CDR3 length is 14 residues. This CDR3 is CASRNLRVGETQYF. CDR3 DNA: TGTGCCAGCAGGAATCTCAGAGTAGGAGAGACCCAGTACTTC.

This clonotype occurred many times. The V gene is TRBV18, the J gene TRBJ1-6; D remains unclear. There are 15 residues in the CDR3. The germline V gene has CDR1 KGHSH and CDR2 LQKENI. The V and J ends lost 3 bases and 1 base respectively, with 7 bases between them. The CDR3 here is CASSPEQSYNSPLHF. The DNA of the CDR3 is TGTGCCAGCTCACCGGAGCAGTCCTATAATTCACCCCTCCACTTT.